This T cell receptor beta chain was documented in a study of blood T cell repertoires in COVID-19. Study details: Sources were T cells, B-cell-depleted T cells, or PBMCs; the material itself was cDNA or gDNA.

Libraries were prepared by immunoSEQ multiplex PCR; TCRdb keeps only in-frame clonotypes and omits some of them. The sample records roughly 150,000 clones, approximately 84% being singletons. The CDR3 totals 16 residues. Germline loops: CDR1 SGHRS, CDR2 YFSETQ. V lost 2 bases to trimming and J lost 5 bases; unmatched junction nucleotides: 8. This TCR was recovered from a man between 65 and 85 years old with active or convalescent COVID-19. This chain links TRBV5-1 with TRBJ1-4, with 8 positions matching TRBD1. The material sequenced was peripheral blood. The CDR3 region has the DNA TGCGCCAGCAGCTTCAAGCCGGGACAGGAGAATGAAAAACTGTTTTTT. Translated: CASSFKPGQENEKLFF. Full variable domain (remainder filled in from reference TRBV5-1 and TRBJ1-4): KAGVTQTPRYLIKTRGQQVTLSCSPISGHRSVSWYQQTPGQGLQFLFEYFSETQRNKGNFPGRFSGRQFSNSRSEMNVSTLELGDSALYLCASSFKPGQENEKLFFGSGTQLSVL.